One and the same sample provided the 26 T cell receptor beta chains below, sequenced in a study of blood T cell repertoires in COVID-19. Here immunoSEQ multiplex PCR was the method, and the copy in TCRdb shows in-frame clones only, minus some. The top ten clones hold around 0.97% of a sample with roughly 420,000 clones, roughly 90% of them seen once. The sequencing sample was made of PBMCs or T cells enriched from blood (not recorded which). The receptors here all came from a woman in her thirties with acute COVID-19.

This clone was detected only once. The J gene is TRBJ2-1, the V gene TRBV30; 8 bases line up with TRBD1. This CDR3 comprises 13 residues. Germline assignment: CDR1 GTSNPN and CDR2 SVGIG (reference sequence). After removal of 2 bases from V and 5 bases from J, the junction contained 2 bases not matched to a gene. DNA of the CDR3: TGTGCCTGGAGTCCGACAGGGGACAATGAGCAGTTCTTC. This encodes CAWSPTGDNEQFF.

CDR3 amino acids: CASKGQGLVGYTF. The DNA of the CDR3 is TGTGCCAGCAAGGGACAGGGGTTGGTCGGCTACACCTTC. This rearrangement joins TRBV19 to TRBJ1-2; 10 bases are a match to TRBD1. The germline V gene encodes CDR1 LNHDA and CDR2 SQIVND (reference sequence). The length of the CDR3 is 13 residues. The trim removed 9 bases at V and 8 bases at J, leaving 9 bases unmatched.

This clone was observed a few times. The rearrangement links TRBV24-1 to TRBJ2-7; D possibly corresponds to TRBD2 (6 bases). The CDR3 is made up of 8 amino acids. Germline loops: CDR1 KGHDR, CDR2 SFDVKD. Trimming left V 7 bases short and J 12 bases short, with 6 bases between. CDR3 protein: CATRGGYF. The CDR3, as DNA: TGTGCCACCAGGGGGGGGTACTTC.

J is TRBJ2-7 and V is TRBV2; D may be TRBD2 (6 bases). The V gene lost 5 bases and the J gene lost 1 base, with 15 bases spanning the gap. From germline, CDR1 is SNHLY and CDR2 FYNNEI. This CDR3 spans 15 amino acids. CDR3 coding DNA: TGTGCCAGCAGTTTGTTGGGGGGTCAGTCCTACGAGCAGTACTTC. Its translation is CASSLLGGQSYEQYF.

V is TRBV19 and J is TRBJ1-2, with 12 bases aligning to TRBD1. J was trimmed by 2 bases and V by 7 bases; bases with no gene match: 17. Germline lookup yields CDR1 LNHDA and CDR2 SQIVND (reference sequence). The CDR3 spans 19 residues. CDR3 sequence (DNA): TGTGCCAGTAATCTCAAGACCGGGACAGGGGGCAGCCAAAACTATGGCTACACCTTC. Its protein product is CASNLKTGTGGSQNYGYTF.

The chain combines TRBV29-1 with TRBJ2-2; TRBD2 agrees at 9 bases. Per the germline V gene, CDR1 is SQVTM and CDR2 is ANQGSEA. This CDR3 contains 13 residues. V lost 7 bases to trimming and J lost 5 bases; unmatched junction nucleotides: 5. CDR3 sequence reads: CSGERGETGELFF. The CDR3, as DNA: TGCAGCGGAGAGCGGGGGGAGACCGGGGAGCTGTTTTTT.

The chain joins TRBV5-6 to TRBJ1-2, with 7 bases that match TRBD1. The germline CDR1 and CDR2 sequences are SGHDT and YYEEEE. The junction had 5 bases not matched to a gene; V was cut back by 6 bases and J by 3 bases. The CDR3 length is 13 residues. CDR3 nucleotide sequence: TGTGCCAGCACAGACAGGGTTCACTATGGCTACACCTTC. Translated, it gives CASTDRVHYGYTF.

The chain's CDR3 is CAISDSRVGKAYEQYF. The CDR3 DNA is TGTGCCATCAGTGACTCCAGGGTCGGAAAAGCCTACGAGCAGTACTTC. This chain uses TRBV10-3 with TRBJ2-7; TRBD1 is a possible D gene (5 bases). Trimming left V 3 bases short and J 2 bases short, with 17 bases between. Germline V lookup: CDR1 ENHRY, CDR2 SYGVKD. The CDR3 extends over 16 amino acids.

The chain combines TRBV24-1 with TRBJ1-5; D is perhaps TRBD1 (5 bases). The germline V gene encodes CDR1 KGHDR and CDR2 SFDVKD. V was cut by 6 bases and J by 4 bases, with 12 bases left in between. The CDR3 consists of 14 residues. The CDR3: CATSPQGGNQPQHF. In DNA form, the CDR3 reads TGTGCCACCAGTCCCCAGGGTGGGAATCAGCCCCAGCATTTT.

V usage is TRBV6-2 or TRBV6-3 and J usage is TRBJ2-2, with TRBD2 matching over 11 bases. V lost 5 bases to trimming and J lost 1 base; unmatched junction nucleotides: 6. CDR1 and CDR2 (germline): MNHEY, SVGEGT. The CDR3 is 17 amino acids. CDR3 sequence: CASSDPLAGGNTGELFF. CDR3 nucleotide sequence: TGTGCCAGCAGTGACCCTCTAGCGGGGGGGAACACCGGGGAGCTGTTTTTT.

This clone showed up just once. The chain couples TRBV7-9 to TRBJ2-4; weak D call: TRBD1 (7 bases). V lost 5 bases and J lost 3, with 14 bases in between. This CDR3 is 15 amino acids long. Germline V gene lookup returns CDR1 SEHNR and CDR2 FQNEAQ (reference sequence). The CDR3 here is CASSLTRGDKNIQYF. For the CDR3, the DNA is TGTGCCAGCAGCCTAACCAGGGGGGACAAAAACATTCAGTACTTC.

The chain recombines TRBV11-2 with TRBJ1-6; 7 bases fit TRBD1. V lost 6 bases, J lost 6 bases, and 5 bases stayed unmatched. Germline loops: CDR1 SGHAT, CDR2 FQNNGV. The CDR3 is 14 amino acids. The CDR3 loop is CASRPTGTNSPLHF. The CDR3 nucleotides read TGTGCCAGCAGACCGACAGGGACTAATTCACCCCTCCACTTT.

The V call is TRBV7-8, the J call TRBJ2-7; 8 nucleotides match TRBD1. The CDR3 is made up of 15 amino acids. The germline V gene has CDR1 SGHVS and CDR2 FQNEAQ. J gave up 7 bases and V 3 bases, and 11 bases lay outside the gene matches. This CDR3 is CASSFHPQGAEEQYF. CDR3 bases: TGTGCCAGCAGCTTCCATCCGCAGGGGGCTGAGGAGCAGTACTTC.

The J gene is TRBJ2-1, the V gene TRBV30; no definite D call. The CDR3 has 12 residues. Germline V gives CDR1 GTSNPN, CDR2 SVGIG (reference sequence). The V and J ends lost 2 bases and 9 bases respectively, with 11 bases between them. CDR3 bases: TGTGCCTGGAGTTCTAATTCGGGTGAGCAGTTCTTC. Amino acid sequence: CAWSSNSGEQFF.

The genes are TRBV7-9 and TRBJ2-2; 8 nucleotides align to TRBD2. The trim removed 6 bases at V and 7 bases at J, leaving 4 bases unmatched. This CDR3 has 13 amino acids. The germline V gene has CDR1 SEHNR and CDR2 FQNEAQ (reference sequence). The CDR3 sequence is CASRQRGFGELFF. The DNA of the CDR3 is TGTGCCAGCAGACAGCGGGGGTTCGGGGAGCTGTTTTTT.

The chain carries TRBV4-3 and TRBJ2-3; TRBD2 matches 8 bases. In germline, CDR1 is LGHNA, CDR2 YSLEER. Trimming at V came to 0 bases and at J to 3 bases, leaving 8 bases not matched to a gene. The CDR3 is made up of 17 amino acids. The CDR3 here is CASSQDPTVAGTDTQYF. The CDR3 DNA reads as TGCGCCAGCAGCCAAGATCCGACGGTAGCGGGGACAGATACGCAGTATTTT.

This chain connects TRBV5-8 to TRBJ2-5, with D possibly matching TRBD2 (7 bases). Germline V lookup: CDR1 SGHTS, CDR2 YDEGEE. The CDR3 spans 15 residues. Trimming stripped 7 bases from V and 7 bases from J, with 23 bases between. The CDR3 DNA is TGTGCCAGCCGAACCGGGGGGCGACGAAGCGGGACCCAGTACTTC. Amino acids: CASRTGGRRSGTQYF.

V is TRBV7-8 and J is TRBJ2-1; 7 bases line up with TRBD1. The CDR3 extends over 17 amino acids. Germline V gene lookup returns CDR1 SGHVS and CDR2 FQNEAQ. Germline trimming cut 5 bases from V and 6 bases from J; bases unmatched to any gene: 16. The CDR3, as DNA: TGTGCCAGCAGCAAGAGGACAGGCCCCTTAAACATCAATGAGCAGTTCTTC. As protein: CASSKRTGPLNINEQFF.

The rearrangement uses TRBV12-5 and TRBJ1-1; 8 nucleotides align to TRBD1. The ends lost 7 bases at V and 10 bases at J; junction bases unmatched: 8. The CDR3 is 12 amino acids. The germline gives CDR1 LGHNT, CDR2 FRNRAP. CDR3 sequence (DNA): TGTGCTAGTGAATTGGACAGGGTCGGAGCTTTCTTT. Translated, it gives CASELDRVGAFF.

This chain connects TRBV9 to TRBJ2-3; D might be TRBD2 (7 bases). Germline V CDR1 and CDR2: SGDLS, YYNGEE. Trimming took 0 bases from V and 1 from J, leaving 9 bases between them. The CDR3 runs 15 residues. The DNA of the CDR3 is TGTGCCAGCAGCGTAGGGGGGGGCGGCACAGATACGCAGTATTTT. This encodes CASSVGGGGTDTQYF.

This clone was seen once. The CDR3 is CASTTGQWNSPLHF. In nucleotides, the CDR3 is TGTGCCAGTACCACGGGACAGTGGAATTCACCCCTCCACTTT. The chain is built from TRBV19 and TRBJ1-6; 7 nucleotides agree with TRBD1. From germline, CDR1 is LNHDA and CDR2 SQIVND (reference sequence). The V and J ends lost 7 bases and 7 bases, in that order; junction bases with no gene match: 7. The CDR3 has 14 residues. Full variable domain (rest looked up from reference TRBV19 and TRBJ1-6): DGGITQSPKYLFRKEGQNVTLSCEQNLNHDAMYWYRQDPGQGLRLIYYSQIVNDFQKGDIAEGYSVSREKKESFPLTVTSAQKNPTAFYLCASTTGQWNSPLHFGNGTRLTVT.

V usage is TRBV4-2 and J usage is TRBJ2-7, with 11 bases fitting TRBD2. The CDR3 consists of 19 residues. The V and J ends lost 4 bases and 2 bases, in that order; junction bases with no gene match: 16. CDR1 is LGHNA, CDR2 YNFKEQ, per germline. The CDR3 bases are TGTGCCAGCAGCCTCCGTAGCGGGGGGGCTATGGTCGGTGCCTACGAGCAGTACTTC. It yields the protein CASSLRSGGAMVGAYEQYF.

This clone occurred once. The J gene is TRBJ2-1, the V gene TRBV7-2; 11 bases are shared with TRBD1. This CDR3 has 18 residues. V gave up 5 bases and J gave up 1 base; unmatched junction bases: 10. The germline V gene encodes CDR1 SGHTA and CDR2 FQGNSA. The CDR3: CASSLQQDRGLSYNEQFF. CDR3 coding DNA: TGTGCCAGCAGCCTCCAACAGGACAGGGGGCTTTCCTACAATGAGCAGTTCTTC.

This clone was found a few times. Other DNA sequences in the same sample also yield this CDR3. The V gene is TRBV10-1, the J gene TRBJ2-7, with TRBD1 matching over 9 bases. This CDR3 has 14 amino acids. With 6 bases clipped from V and 2 bases from J, the junction kept 5 bases outside the gene matches. The germline CDR1 and CDR2 sequences are WNHNN and SYGVQD (reference sequence). CDR3 sequence: CASSPGTGPYEQYF. The DNA for the CDR3 is TGCGCCAGCAGCCCCGGGACAGGGCCCTACGAGCAGTACTTC.

The V call is TRBV27, the J call TRBJ2-7, with TRBD1 identical over 7 bases. CDR1 and CDR2 (germline): MNHEY, SMNVEV (reference sequence). The CDR3 consists of 13 residues. The V segment lost 11 bases and the J segment 4 bases; nucleotides outside the gene matches: 11. Here the CDR3 DNA reads TGTGCCGCCGGATCGACAGGGCCTTACGAGCAGTACTTC. Its protein product is CAAGSTGPYEQYF.

This chain links TRBV5-6 with TRBJ1-4, with D uncertain. V lost 2 bases and J lost 3, with 8 bases in between. Germline CDR1 and CDR2: SGHDT and YYEEEE. CDR3 length equals 14 residues. CDR3 bases: TGTGCCAGCAGCTTAAAATCAGCTAATGAAAAACTGTTTTTT. This sequence encodes CASSLKSANEKLFF.